This T cell receptor (beta chain) was profiled in a study of cytomegalovirus exposure and HLA in healthy donors. Study context: Out of around 360 genotyped donors, about 76% belonged to the Caucasian-associated ancestry cluster.

Use of 60 Vbeta and 13 Jbeta primers characterized the PCR. Some clones are missing from TCRdb's copy, which holds only in-frame ones; the method was immunoSEQ multiplex PCR. The sample carries about 250,000 clones, 75% to 90% recorded once. Notes on the study in general: Among TCR beta chains, those listed as cytomegalovirus-associated numbered about 160. The majority of CMV-associated TCR beta chains were reported as apparently HLA-restricted in a later analysis. Some V segments, TRBV6-2 and TRBV6-3 among them, were indistinguishable and were therefore excluded.

The germline V gene has CDR1 SQVTM and CDR2 ANQGSEA. The CDR3 runs to 10 residues. As for this clone: Its antigen remains unidentified.

The sequence derives from a girl aged 2-10 years in good health and CMV-seronegative. The J gene is TRBJ2-1, the V gene TRBV29-1, with D hard to call. Sequenced material: PBMCs. The CDR3 is CSTTYNEQFF. DNA of the CDR3: TGCAGTACTACTTACAATGAGCAGTTCTTC.